This TCR beta chain was observed in a study of T cells of healthy individuals (dated by TCRdb to the late 2010s). This clonotype was recorded many times. Its target antigen remains unknown. Base qualities are not provided; no much larger clone lies one nucleotide away. The germline V gene provides CDR1 SGHRS and CDR2 YFSETQ. The CDR3 measures 14 amino acids from cysteine to phenylalanine. Only CDR3 DNA remains: 42 bases, in frame from the first base. The V end loses 4 bases and the J end loses 9 bases, and a stretch of 17 bases separates them. Receptor amplification or capture employed 5' RACE. The listed sequencing device is Illumina MiSeq. Using fastp trimming at Q25 and MiXCR clonotype assembly, TCRdb reanalyzed the public sequencing data and kept in-frame beta chains. Identical CDR3 proteins give one entry, which carries the most common genes and DNA. This sample comprises 100,000 or so distinct CDR3 sequences, approximately 15% of them detected only once. The top ten constitute roughly 6.1% of the sample.

The chain couples TRBV5-1 to TRBJ2-1; perhaps TRBD1 is the D gene, with 5 bases matching. The source of this sequence is a human donor in good health. The DNA reads as follows: TGCGCCAGCAGCCAGGGTATTGGTACGGTTGAGCAGTTCTTC. It is translated as CASSQGIGTVEQFF.